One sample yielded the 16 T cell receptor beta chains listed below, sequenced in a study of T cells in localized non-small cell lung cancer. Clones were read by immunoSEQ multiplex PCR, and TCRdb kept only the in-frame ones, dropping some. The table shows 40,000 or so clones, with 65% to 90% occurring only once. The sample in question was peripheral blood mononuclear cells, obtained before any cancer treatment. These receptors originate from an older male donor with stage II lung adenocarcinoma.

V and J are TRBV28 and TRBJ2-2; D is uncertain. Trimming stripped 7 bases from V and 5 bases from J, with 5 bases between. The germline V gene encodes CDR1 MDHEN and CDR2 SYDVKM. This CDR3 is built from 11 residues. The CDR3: CASKKTGELFF. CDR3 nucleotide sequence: TGTGCCAGCAAAAAAACCGGGGAGCTGTTTTTT.

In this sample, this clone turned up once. CDR3 DNA sequence: TGTGCCAGCAGCAAGGGTGCTTCCTACAATGAGCAGTTCTTC. As protein: CASSKGASYNEQFF. The chain links TRBV5-8 to TRBJ2-1; no definite D call. Deletions cut 4 bases from V and 1 base from J, with 9 bases between. The CDR3 length is 14 residues. CDR1 and CDR2 from the germline V gene are SGHTS and YDEGEE.

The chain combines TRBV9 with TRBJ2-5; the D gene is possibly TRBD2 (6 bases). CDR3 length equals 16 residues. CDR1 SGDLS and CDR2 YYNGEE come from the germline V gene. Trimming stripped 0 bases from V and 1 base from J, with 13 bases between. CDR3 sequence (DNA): TGTGCCAGCAGCGTAGGAGTTAGCGGCTTCCAAGAGACCCAGTACTTC. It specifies CASSVGVSGFQETQYF.

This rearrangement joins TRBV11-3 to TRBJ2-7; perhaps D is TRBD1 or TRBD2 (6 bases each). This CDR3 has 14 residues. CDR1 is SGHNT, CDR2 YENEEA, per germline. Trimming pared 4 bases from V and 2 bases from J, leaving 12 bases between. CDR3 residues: CASSSEGGAYEQYF. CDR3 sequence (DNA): TGTGCCAGCAGCTCCGAGGGGGGAGCCTACGAGCAGTACTTC.

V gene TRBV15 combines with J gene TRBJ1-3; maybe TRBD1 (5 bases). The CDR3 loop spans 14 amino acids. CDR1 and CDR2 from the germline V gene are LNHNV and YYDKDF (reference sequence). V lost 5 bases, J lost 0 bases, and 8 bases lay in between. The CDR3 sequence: CATSDRVSGNTIYF. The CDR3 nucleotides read TGTGCCACCAGCGACAGAGTCTCTGGAAACACCATATATTTT.

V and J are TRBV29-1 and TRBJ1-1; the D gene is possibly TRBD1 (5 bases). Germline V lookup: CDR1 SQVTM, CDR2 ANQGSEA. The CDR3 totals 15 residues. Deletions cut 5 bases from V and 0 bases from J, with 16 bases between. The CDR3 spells CSVSRQGGMNTEAFF. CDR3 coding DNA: TGCAGCGTTTCCCGGCAGGGCGGCATGAACACTGAAGCTTTCTTT.

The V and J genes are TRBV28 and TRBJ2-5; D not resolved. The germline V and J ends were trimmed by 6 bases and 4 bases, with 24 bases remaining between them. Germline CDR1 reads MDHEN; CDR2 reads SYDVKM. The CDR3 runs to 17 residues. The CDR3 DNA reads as TGTGCCAGCAGCTCACCCCGGGTCCAAGAATATGCAGAGACCCAGTACTTC. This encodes CASSSPRVQEYAETQYF.

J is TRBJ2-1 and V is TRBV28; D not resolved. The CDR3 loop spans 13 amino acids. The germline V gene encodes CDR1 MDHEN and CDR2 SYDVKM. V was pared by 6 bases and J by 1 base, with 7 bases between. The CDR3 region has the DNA TGTGCCAGCAGGGCGGAGTCCTACAATGAGCAGTTCTTC. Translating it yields CASRAESYNEQFF.

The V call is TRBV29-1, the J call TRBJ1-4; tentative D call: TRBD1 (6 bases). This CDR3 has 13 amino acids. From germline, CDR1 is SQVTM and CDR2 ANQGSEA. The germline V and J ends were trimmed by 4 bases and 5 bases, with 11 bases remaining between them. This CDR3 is CSVGTARNEKLFF. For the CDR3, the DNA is TGCAGCGTTGGGACAGCTCGCAATGAAAAACTGTTTTTT.

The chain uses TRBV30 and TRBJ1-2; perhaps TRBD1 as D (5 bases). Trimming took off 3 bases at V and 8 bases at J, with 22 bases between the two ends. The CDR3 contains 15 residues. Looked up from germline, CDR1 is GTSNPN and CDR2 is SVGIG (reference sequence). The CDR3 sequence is CAWSELGGIVGGYTF. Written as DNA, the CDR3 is TGTGCCTGGAGCGAACTGGGGGGAATCGTTGGAGGCTACACCTTC.

The CDR3 spells CASEPSGRGSGNIQYF. The CDR3 DNA reads TGTGCCAGCGAACCAAGCGGGAGGGGGTCTGGAAACATTCAGTACTTC. V is TRBV27 and J is TRBJ2-4; TRBD2 aligns across 10 bases. The CDR3 covers 16 residues. Losses at the gene ends were 8 bases for V and 6 bases for J; bases not matched to a gene: 13. From germline, CDR1 is MNHEY and CDR2 SMNVEV (reference sequence).

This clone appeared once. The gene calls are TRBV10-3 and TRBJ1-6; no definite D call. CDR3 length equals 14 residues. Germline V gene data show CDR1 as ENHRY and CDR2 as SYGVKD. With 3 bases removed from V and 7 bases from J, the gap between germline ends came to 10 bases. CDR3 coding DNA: TGTGCCATCAGTGACGCACGGACGAATTCACCCCTCCACTTT. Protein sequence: CAISDARTNSPLHF.

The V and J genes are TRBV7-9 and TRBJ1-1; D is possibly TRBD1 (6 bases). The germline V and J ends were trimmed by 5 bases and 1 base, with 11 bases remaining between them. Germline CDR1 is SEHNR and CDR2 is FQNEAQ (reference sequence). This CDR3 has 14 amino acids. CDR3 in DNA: TGTGCCAGCAGCCTCTGGACAGCGAACACTGAAGCTTTCTTT. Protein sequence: CASSLWTANTEAFF.

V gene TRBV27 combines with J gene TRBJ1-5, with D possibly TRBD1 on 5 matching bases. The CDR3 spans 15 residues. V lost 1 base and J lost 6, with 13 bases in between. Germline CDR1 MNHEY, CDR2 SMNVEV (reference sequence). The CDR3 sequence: CASSLLSRDGQPQHF. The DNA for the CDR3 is TGTGCCAGCAGTTTATTGAGCAGGGACGGTCAGCCCCAGCATTTT.

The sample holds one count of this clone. CDR3 loop: CASSQALGEQYF. In nucleotides, the CDR3 is TGCGCCAGCAGCCAAGCCCTCGGCGAGCAGTACTTC. The rearrangement uses TRBV4-1 and TRBJ2-7; D is unresolved. V was clipped by 1 base and J by 6 bases, with 7 bases between them. CDR1 MGHRA and CDR2 YSYEKL come from the germline V gene. This CDR3 region has 12 residues.

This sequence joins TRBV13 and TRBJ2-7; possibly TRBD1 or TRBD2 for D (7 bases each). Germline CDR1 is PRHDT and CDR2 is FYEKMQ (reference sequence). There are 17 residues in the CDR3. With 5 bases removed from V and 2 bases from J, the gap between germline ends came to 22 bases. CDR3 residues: CASSLLPSGGTTYEQYF. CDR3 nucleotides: TGTGCCAGCAGCCTACTTCCGTCAGGGGGGACTACCTACGAGCAGTACTTC.